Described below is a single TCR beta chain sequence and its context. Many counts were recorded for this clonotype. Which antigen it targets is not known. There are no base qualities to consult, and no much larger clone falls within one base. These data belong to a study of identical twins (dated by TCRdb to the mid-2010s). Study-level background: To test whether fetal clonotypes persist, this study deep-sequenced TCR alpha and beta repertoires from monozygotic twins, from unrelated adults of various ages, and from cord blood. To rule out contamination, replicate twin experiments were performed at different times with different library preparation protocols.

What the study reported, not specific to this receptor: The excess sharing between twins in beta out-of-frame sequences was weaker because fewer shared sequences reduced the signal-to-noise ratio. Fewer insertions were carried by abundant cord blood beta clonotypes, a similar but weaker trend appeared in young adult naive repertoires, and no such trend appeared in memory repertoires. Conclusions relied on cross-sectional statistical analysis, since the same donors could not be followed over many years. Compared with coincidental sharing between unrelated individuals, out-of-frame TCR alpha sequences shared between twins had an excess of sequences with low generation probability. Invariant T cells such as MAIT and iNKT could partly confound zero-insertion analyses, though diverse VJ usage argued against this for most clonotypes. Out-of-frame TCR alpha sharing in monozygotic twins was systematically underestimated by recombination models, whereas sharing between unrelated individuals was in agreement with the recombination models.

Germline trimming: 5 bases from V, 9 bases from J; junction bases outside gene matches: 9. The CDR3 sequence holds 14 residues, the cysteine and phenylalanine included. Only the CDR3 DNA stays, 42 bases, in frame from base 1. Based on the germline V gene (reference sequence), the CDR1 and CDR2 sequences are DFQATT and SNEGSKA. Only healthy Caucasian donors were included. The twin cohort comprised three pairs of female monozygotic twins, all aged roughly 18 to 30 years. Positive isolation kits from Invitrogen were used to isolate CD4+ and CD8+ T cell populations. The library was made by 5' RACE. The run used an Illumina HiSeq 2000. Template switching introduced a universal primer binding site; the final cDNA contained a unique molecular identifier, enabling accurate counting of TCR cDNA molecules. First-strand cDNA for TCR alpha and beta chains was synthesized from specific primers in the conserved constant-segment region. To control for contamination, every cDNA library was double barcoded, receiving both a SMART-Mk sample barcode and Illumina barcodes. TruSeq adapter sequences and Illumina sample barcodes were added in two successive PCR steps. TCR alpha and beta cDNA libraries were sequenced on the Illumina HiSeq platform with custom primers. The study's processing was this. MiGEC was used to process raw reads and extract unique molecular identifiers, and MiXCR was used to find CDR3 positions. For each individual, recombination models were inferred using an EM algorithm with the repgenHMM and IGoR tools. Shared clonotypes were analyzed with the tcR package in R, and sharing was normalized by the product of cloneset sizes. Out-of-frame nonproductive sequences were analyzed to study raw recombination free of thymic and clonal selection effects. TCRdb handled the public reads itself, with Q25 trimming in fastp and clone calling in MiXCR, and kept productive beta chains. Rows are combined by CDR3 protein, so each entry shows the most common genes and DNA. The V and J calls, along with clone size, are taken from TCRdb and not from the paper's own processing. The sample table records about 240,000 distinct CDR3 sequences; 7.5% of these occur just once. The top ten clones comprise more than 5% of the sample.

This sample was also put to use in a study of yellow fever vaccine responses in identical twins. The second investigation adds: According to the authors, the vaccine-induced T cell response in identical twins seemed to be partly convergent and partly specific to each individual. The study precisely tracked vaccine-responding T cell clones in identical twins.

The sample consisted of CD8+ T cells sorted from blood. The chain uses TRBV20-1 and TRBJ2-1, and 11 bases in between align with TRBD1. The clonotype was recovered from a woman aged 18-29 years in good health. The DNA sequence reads TGCAGTGCTCCACCTTGGACAGGGGGCTTTGAGCAGTTCTTC. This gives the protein CSAPPWTGGFEQFF.